This TCR beta chain came from a study of T cell responses to AZD1222 COVID-19 vaccine. Notes on this clone: Its antigen is unidentified.

Pooling of second doses given at about 4 or about 12 weeks was done. General study points: White British donors predominated, females outnumbered males, and clonal diversity was possibly underestimated. Repertoire collection took place solely once the T cell response had peaked. Just a handful of AZD1222 recipients tested seropositive at baseline.

V lost 4 bases and J lost 1, with 8 bases in between. CDR1 SGHRS and CDR2 YFSETQ come from the germline V gene. This CDR3 has 13 amino acids. Sequencing was performed with immunoSEQ multiplex PCR; in TCRdb, only in-frame clones are kept and a portion is missing. Here the sample spans roughly 110,000 clones, around 92% being singletons. The chain uses TRBV5-1 and TRBJ1-1; D is ambiguous. This clonotype was sampled from an adult who received the AZD1222 COVID-19 vaccine. The source material was peripheral blood, sampled 28 days after the second AZD1222 dose. The CDR3 DNA follows: TGCGCCAGCAGCCTAAACAGGAACACTGAAGCTTTCTTT. Its translation: CASSLNRNTEAFF.